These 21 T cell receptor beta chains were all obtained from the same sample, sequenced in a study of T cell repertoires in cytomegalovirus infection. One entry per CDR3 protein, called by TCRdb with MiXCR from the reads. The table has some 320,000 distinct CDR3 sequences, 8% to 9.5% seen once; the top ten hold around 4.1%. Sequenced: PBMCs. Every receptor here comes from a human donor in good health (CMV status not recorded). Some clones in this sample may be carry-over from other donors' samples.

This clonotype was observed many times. The CDR3 sequence: CASSLTLDLLNTGELFF. The CDR3 nucleotides read TGTGCCAGCAGCTTAACACTAGACTTATTAAACACCGGGGAGCTGTTTTTT. This sequence joins TRBV7-2 and TRBJ2-2; D perhaps matches TRBD2 (5 bases). V dropped 2 bases and J dropped 2 bases, with 15 bases sitting between them. The CDR3 covers 17 residues. The V gene's germline CDR1 is SGHTA and CDR2 FQGNSA.

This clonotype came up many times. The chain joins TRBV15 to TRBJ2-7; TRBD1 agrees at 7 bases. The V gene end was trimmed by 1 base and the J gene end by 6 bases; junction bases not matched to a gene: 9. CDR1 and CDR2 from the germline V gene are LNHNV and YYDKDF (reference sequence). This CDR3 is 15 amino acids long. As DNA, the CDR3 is TGTGCCACCAGCAGAGGTCTACACCAGGGGGTCGAGCAGTACTTC. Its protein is CATSRGLHQGVEQYF.

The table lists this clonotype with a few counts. CDR3 in amino acids: CASSIGGGQSTDTQYF. For the CDR3, the DNA is TGTGCCAGTAGTATAGGAGGCGGACAGTCCACAGATACGCAGTATTTT. The V and J genes are TRBV19 and TRBJ2-3, with D possibly TRBD1 on 6 matching bases. Trimming shortened V by 1 base and J by 2 bases, and 13 bases separated the two germline ends. Germline CDR1 is LNHDA and CDR2 is SQIVND (reference sequence). The length of the CDR3 is 16 residues.

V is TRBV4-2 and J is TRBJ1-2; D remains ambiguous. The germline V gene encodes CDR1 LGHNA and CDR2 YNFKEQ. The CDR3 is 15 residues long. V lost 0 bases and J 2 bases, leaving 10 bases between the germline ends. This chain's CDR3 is CASSQDHAENYGYTF. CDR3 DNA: TGTGCCAGCAGCCAAGATCACGCGGAGAACTATGGCTACACCTTC.

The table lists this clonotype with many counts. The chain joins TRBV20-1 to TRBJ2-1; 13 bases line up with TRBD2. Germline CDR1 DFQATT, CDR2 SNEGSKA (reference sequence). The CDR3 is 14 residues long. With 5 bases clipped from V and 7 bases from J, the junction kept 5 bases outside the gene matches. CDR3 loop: CSALWTSGSNEQFF. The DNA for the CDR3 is TGCAGTGCTCTGTGGACTAGCGGGAGTAATGAGCAGTTCTTC.

The CDR3 nucleotides read TGTGCCAGTTACAGGGGAGAGACTGAAGCTTTCTTT. The encoded protein is CASYRGETEAFF. The rearrangement joins TRBV7-1 to TRBJ1-1; TRBD1 matches 7 bases. TRBV7-1 is an open reading frame whose function is uncertain. J lost 5 bases, V lost 9 bases, and 6 bases had no gene match. The CDR3 covers 12 residues.

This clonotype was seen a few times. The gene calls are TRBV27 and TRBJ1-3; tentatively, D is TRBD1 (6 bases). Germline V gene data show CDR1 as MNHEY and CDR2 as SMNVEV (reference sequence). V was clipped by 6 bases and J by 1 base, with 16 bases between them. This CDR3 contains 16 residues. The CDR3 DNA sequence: TGTGCCAGCAGGGGGGGGGACACCGGATCTGGAAACACCATATATTTT. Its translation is CASRGGDTGSGNTIYF.

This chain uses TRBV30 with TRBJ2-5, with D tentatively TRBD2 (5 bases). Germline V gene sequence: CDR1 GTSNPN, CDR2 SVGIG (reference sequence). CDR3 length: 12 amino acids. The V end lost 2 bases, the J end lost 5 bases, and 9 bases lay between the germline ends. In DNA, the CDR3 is TGTGCCTGGAGTACTAGAGGCGAGACCCAGTACTTC. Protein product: CAWSTRGETQYF.

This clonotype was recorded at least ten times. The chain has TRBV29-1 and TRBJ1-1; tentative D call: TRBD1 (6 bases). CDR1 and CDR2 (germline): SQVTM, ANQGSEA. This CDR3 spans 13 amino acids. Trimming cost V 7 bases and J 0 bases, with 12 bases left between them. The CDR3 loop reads CSASGHLNTEAFF. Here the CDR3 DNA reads TGCAGCGCGTCGGGACACTTGAACACTGAAGCTTTCTTT.

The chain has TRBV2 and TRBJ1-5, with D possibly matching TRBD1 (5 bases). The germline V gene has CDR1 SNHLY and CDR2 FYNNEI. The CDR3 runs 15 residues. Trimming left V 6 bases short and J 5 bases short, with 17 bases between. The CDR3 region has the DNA TGTGCCAGCAGCGGGGGAACAGCAAGGTATCAGCCCCAGCATTTT. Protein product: CASSGGTARYQPQHF. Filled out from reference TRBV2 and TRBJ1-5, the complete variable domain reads EPEVTQTPSHQVTQMGQEVILRCVPISNHLYFYWYRQILGQKVEFLVSFYNNEISEKSEIFDDQFSVERPDGSNFTLKIRSTKLEDSAMYFCASSGGTARYQPQHFGDGTRLSIL.

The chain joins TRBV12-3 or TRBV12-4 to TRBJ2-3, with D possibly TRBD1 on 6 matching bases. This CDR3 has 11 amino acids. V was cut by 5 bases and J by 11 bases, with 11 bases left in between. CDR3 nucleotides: TGTGCCAGCAGTAACGGGACAAAGCAGTATTTT. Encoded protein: CASSNGTKQYF.

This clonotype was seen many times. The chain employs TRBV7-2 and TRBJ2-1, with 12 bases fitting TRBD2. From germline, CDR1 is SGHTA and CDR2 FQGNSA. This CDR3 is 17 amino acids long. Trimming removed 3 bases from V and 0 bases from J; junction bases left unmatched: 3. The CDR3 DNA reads TGTGCCAGCAGCTTTAGGACTAGCGGGACCTCCTACAATGAGCAGTTCTTC. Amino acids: CASSFRTSGTSYNEQFF.

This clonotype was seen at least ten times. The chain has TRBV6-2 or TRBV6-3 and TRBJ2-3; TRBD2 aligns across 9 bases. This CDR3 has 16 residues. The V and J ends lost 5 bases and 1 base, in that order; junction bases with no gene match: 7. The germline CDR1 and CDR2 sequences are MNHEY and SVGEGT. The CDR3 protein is CASSRTSAVGTDTQYF. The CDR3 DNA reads TGTGCCAGCAGTCGGACTAGCGCGGTCGGCACAGATACGCAGTATTTT.

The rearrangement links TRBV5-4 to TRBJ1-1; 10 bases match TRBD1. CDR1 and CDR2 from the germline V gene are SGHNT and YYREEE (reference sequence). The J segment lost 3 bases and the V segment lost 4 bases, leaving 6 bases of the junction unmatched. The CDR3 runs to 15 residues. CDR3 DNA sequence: TGTGCCAGCAGCCTGACAGGGGGCGGGTACACTGAAGCTTTCTTT. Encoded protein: CASSLTGGGYTEAFF. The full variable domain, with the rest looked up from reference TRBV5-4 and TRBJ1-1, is ETGVTQSPTHLIKTRGQQVTLRCSSQSGHNTVSWYQQALGQGPQFIFQYYREEENGRGNFPPRFSGLQFPNYSSELNVNALELDDSALYLCASSLTGGGYTEAFFGQGTRLTVV.

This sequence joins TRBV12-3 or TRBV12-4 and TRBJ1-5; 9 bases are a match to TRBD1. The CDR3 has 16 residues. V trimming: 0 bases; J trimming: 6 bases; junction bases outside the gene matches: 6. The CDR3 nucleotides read TGTGCCAGCAGTTTAGCAAACAGGGGGCGCGGTCAGCCCCAGCATTTT. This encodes CASSLANRGRGQPQHF.

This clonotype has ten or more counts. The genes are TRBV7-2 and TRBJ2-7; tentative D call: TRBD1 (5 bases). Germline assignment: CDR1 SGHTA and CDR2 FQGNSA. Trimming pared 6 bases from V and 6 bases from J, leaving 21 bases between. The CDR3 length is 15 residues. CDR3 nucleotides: TGTGCCAGCAGTCCAAAGGGGTCCTGGAGCAGCGAGCAGTACTTC. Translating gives CASSPKGSWSSEQYF.

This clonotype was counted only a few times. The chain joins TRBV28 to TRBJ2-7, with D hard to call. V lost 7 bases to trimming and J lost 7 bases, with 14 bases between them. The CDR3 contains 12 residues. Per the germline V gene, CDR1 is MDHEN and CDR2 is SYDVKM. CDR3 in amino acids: CASTLGPKEQYF. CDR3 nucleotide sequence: TGTGCCAGCACCCTAGGCCCAAAAGAGCAGTACTTC.

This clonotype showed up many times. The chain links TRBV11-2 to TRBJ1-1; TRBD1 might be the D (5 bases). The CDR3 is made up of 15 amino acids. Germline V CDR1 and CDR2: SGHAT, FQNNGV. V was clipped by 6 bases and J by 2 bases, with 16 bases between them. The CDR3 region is CASRPWGGRNTEAFF. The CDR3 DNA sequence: TGTGCCAGCAGACCCTGGGGGGGACGAAACACTGAAGCTTTCTTT.

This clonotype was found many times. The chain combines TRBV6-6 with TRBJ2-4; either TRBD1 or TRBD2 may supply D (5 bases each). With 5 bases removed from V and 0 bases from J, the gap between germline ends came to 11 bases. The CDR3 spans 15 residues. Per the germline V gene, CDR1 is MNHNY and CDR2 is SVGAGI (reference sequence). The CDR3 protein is CASSEGQLAKNIQYF. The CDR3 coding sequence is TGTGCCAGCAGTGAGGGGCAATTAGCCAAAAACATTCAGTACTTC.

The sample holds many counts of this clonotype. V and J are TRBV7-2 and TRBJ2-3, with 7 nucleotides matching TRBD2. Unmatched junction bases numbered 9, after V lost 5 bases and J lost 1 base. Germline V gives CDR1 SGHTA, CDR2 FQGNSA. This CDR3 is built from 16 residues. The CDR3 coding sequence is TGTGCCAGCAGCGACCGTGTGCTAGCGGGCACAGATACGCAGTATTTT. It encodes CASSDRVLAGTDTQYF.

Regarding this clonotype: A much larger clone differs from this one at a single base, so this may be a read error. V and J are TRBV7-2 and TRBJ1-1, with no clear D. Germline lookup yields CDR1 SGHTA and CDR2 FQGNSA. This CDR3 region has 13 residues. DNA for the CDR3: TGTGCCAGCAGCTTAATGACGAACACTGAACCTTTCTTT. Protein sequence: CASSLMTNTEPFF.